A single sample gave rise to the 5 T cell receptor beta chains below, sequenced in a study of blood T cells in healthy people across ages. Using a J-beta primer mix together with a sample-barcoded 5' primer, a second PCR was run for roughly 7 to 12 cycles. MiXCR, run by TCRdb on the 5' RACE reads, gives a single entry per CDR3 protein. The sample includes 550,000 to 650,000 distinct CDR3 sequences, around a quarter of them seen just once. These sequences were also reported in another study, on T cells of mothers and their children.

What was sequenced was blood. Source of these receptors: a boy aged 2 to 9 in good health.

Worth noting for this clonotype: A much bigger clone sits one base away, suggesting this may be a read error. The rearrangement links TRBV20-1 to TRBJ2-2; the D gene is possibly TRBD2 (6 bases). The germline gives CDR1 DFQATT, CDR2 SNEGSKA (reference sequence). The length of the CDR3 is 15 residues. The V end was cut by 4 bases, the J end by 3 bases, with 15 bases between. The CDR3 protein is CSATLGGPDTGELFF. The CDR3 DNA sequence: TGCAGTGCTACGTTGGGAGGACCGGACACCGGGGAGCTGTTTTTT.

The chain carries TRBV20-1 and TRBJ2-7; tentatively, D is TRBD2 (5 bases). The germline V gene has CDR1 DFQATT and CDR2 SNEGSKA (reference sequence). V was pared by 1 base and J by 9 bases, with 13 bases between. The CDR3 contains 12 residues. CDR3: CSARARGLWQYF. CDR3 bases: TGCAGTGCTAGAGCACGCGGGCTATGGCAGTACTTC.

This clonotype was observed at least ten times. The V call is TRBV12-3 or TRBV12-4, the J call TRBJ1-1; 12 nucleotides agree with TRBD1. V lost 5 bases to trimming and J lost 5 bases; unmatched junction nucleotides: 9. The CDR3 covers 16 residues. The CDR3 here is CASSPPGTGGATEAFF. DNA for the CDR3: TGTGCCAGCAGTCCACCCGGGACAGGGGGCGCGACTGAAGCTTTCTTT.

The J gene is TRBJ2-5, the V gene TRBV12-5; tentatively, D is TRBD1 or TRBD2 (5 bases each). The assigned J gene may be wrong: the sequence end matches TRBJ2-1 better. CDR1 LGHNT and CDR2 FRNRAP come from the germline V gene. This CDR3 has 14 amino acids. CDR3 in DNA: TGTGCTAGTGTCCCCTTAGCCGGGTGGGGGGAGCAGTTCTTC. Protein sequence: CASVPLAGWGEQFF.

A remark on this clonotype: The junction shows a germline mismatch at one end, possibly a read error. The CDR3 is CASSNPRKQGEFF. Written as DNA, the CDR3 is TGTGCCAGCAGTAATCCCCGGAAGCAGGGAGAGTTCTTC. The V call is TRBV6-6, the J call TRBJ2-5, with D possibly called TRBD1 or TRBD2 (5 bases each). This CDR3 is 13 amino acids long. Germline V lookup: CDR1 MNHNY, CDR2 SVGAGI (reference sequence).